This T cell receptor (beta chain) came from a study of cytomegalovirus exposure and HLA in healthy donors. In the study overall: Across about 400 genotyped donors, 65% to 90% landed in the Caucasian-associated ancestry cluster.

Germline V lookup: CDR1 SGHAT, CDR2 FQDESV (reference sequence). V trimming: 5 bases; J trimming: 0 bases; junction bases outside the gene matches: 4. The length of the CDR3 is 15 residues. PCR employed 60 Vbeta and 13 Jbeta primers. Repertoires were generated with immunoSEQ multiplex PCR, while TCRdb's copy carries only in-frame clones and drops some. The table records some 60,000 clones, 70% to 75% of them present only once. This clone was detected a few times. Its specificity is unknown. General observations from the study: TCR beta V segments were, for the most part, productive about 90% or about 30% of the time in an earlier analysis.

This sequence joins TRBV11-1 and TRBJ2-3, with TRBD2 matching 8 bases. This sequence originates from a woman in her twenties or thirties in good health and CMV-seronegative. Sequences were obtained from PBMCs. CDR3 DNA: TGTGCCAGCAGCCAAGGACTAGCTAGCACAGATACGCAGTATTTT. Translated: CASSQGLASTDTQYF.